Listed here are 26 T cell receptor beta chains from one sample, sequenced in a study of T cells in women clearing cervical HPV infection. Sequencing was performed with immunoSEQ multiplex PCR; in TCRdb, only in-frame clones are kept and a portion is missing. Its clone listing holds some 25,000 clones. Sequenced: blood buffy coat. The receptors originated from a woman between 18 and 70 years old with a cervical HPV16 infection that either progressed to CIN3+ or cleared (not recorded which).

As to this clone: The DNA ends 3 residues before the CDR3 does, and the rest of the CDR3 is filled in from the germline J gene. The chain carries TRBV5-1 and TRBJ1-5, with D possibly being TRBD1 (5 bases). The ends were cut back, 4 bases at V and 6 bases at J, with 14 bases in the middle. Per germline, CDR1 SGHRS and CDR2 YFSETQ. The CDR3 runs 14 residues. CDR3 loop: CASSPGTSAQPQHF. CDR3 bases read: TGCGCCAGCAGCCCTGGGACTTCGGCTCAGCCC.

To note about this clone: Sequencing ends 3 residues short of the CDR3 end; the germline J gene provides the rest. The chain has TRBV12-3 or TRBV12-4 and TRBJ1-6, with 7 bases fitting TRBD1. There are 15 residues in the CDR3. Unmatched junction bases numbered 6, after V lost 6 bases and J lost 4 bases. The CDR3 is CASRKGAVYNSPLHF. The DNA read from the CDR3 is TGTGCCAGCAGGAAGGGGGCTGTTTATAATTCACCC.

With respect to this clone: The sequence runs out 3 residues before the end of the CDR3; the remainder is reconstructed from the germline J gene. This chain uses TRBV5-4 with TRBJ2-7; 8 bases agree with TRBD2. Unmatched junction bases numbered 7, after V lost 5 bases and J lost 3 bases. The CDR3 has 14 amino acids. The germline CDR1 and CDR2 sequences are SGHNT and YYREEE (reference sequence). CDR3 DNA (partial): TGTGCCAGCAGACCCCCGGGGGGGAGCTACGAG. Translation gives CASRPPGGSYE. The whole CDR3 protein reads CASRPPGGSYEQYF.

About this clone: This CDR3 is also generated by other DNA sequences in the sample. CDR3 residues: CASSERASGYTF. The CDR3 bases that were read are TGTGCCAGCAGTGAAAGGGCGTCAGGC. J is TRBJ1-2 and V is TRBV2; D is unresolved. The CDR3 is cut off 3 residues early in the read; its end comes from the germline J gene. Looked up from germline, CDR1 is SNHLY and CDR2 is FYNNEI. The length of the CDR3 is 12 residues.

About this clone: The CDR3 end falls 3 residues outside the read, so it is completed with the germline J gene. The rearrangement joins TRBV7-2 to TRBJ1-6, with D tentatively TRBD1 (5 bases). The CDR3 loop spans 13 amino acids. Germline CDR1 and CDR2: SGHTA and FQGNSA. V lost 2 bases to trimming and J lost 7 bases, with 6 bases between them. The chain's CDR3 is CASSLYRNSPLHF. CDR3 bases read: TGTGCCAGCAGCTTATACAGGAATTCACCC.

Remarks on this clone: The read comes to an end 3 residues before the CDR3 does, leaving the germline J gene to fill in the end. This chain joins TRBV7-2 and TRBJ2-7; TRBD1 agrees at 9 bases. Germline CDR1 SGHTA, CDR2 FQGNSA. V lost 2 bases and J lost 1; bases outside the gene matches: 3. This CDR3 spans 15 amino acids. CDR3 residues: CASSLMDRGSYEQYF. The part of the CDR3 DNA that was read is TGTGCCAGCAGCTTAATGGACAGGGGATCCTACGAG. Combining the CDR3 with reference TRBV7-2 and TRBJ2-7 gives the whole variable domain GAGVSQSPSNKVTEKGKDVELRCDPISGHTALYWYRQSLGQGLEFLIYFQGNSAPDKSGLPSDRFSAERTGGSVSTLTIQRTQQEDSAVYLCASSLMDRGSYEQYFGPGTRLTVT.

Concerning this clone: The read falls 3 residues short of the CDR3 end, and the missing part is taken from the germline J gene. This chain connects TRBV19 to TRBJ1-2; the D gene is possibly TRBD1 (6 bases). CDR1 is LNHDA, CDR2 SQIVND, per germline (reference sequence). This CDR3 spans 17 amino acids. The CDR3 sequence is CASSRTDRPPSTDTYTF. The DNA read from the CDR3 is TGTGCCAGTAGCCGGACAGACAGGCCACCTAGCACAGATACC.

This CDR3 is CASSMSGGASMWDYTF. The part of the CDR3 DNA that was read is TGTGCCAGTAGTATGAGCGGGGGGGCTAGTATGTGGGAC. V gene TRBV19 combines with J gene TRBJ1-2; possibly TRBD1 for D (6 bases). The CDR3 end falls 3 residues outside the read, so it is completed with the germline J gene. The CDR3 covers 16 residues. In germline, CDR1 is LNHDA, CDR2 SQIVND (reference sequence). Combining the CDR3 with reference TRBV19 and TRBJ1-2 gives the whole variable domain DGGITQSPKYLFRKEGQNVTLSCEQNLNHDAMYWYRQDPGQGLRLIYYSQIVNDFQKGDIAEGYSVSREKKESFPLTVTSAQKNPTAFYLCASSMSGGASMWDYTFGSGTRLTVV.

As concerns this clone: The DNA ends 3 residues before the CDR3 does, and the rest of the CDR3 is filled in from the germline J gene. The chain employs TRBV7-2 and TRBJ1-1, with D tentatively TRBD1 (5 bases). The CDR3 loop spans 14 amino acids. V lost 5 bases, J lost 0 bases, and 10 bases lay in between. Germline assignment: CDR1 SGHTA and CDR2 FQGNSA. CDR3 loop: CASSPGLMNTEAFF. The CDR3 bases that were read are TGTGCCAGCAGCCCGGGACTGATGAACACTGAA.

About this clone itself: The read ends 3 residues before the CDR3 terminus; that terminus is restored from the germline J gene. This rearrangement joins TRBV30 to TRBJ1-1, with 9 bases lining up with TRBD1. CDR1 is GTSNPN, CDR2 SVGIG, per germline (reference sequence). This CDR3 has 17 residues. The ends lost 3 bases at V and 3 bases at J; junction bases unmatched: 14. This chain's CDR3 is CAWSSGTGLAKDTEAFF. The covered CDR3 bases are TGTGCCTGGAGCTCGGGGACAGGGTTAGCGAAAGACACTGAA.

As for this clone: The read is 3 residues too short to cover the CDR3 end, so that end is filled in from the germline J gene. The chain uses TRBV7-6 and TRBJ2-4; 7 bases line up with TRBD2. The CDR3 covers 13 residues. CDR1 is SGHVS and CDR2 is FNYEAQ in the germline V gene. CDR3 DNA (partial): TGTGCCAGCAGCTTAGAGGGGAGGGATGGT. Translated, it gives CASSLEGRDG. The CDR3 as a whole reads CASSLEGRDGQYF.

As for this clone: From the germline J gene comes the end of the CDR3, since the read stops 3 residues before it. The chain carries TRBV20-1 and TRBJ1-6, with 7 positions matching TRBD1. The ends lost 0 bases at V and 5 bases at J; junction bases unmatched: 7. Looked up from germline, CDR1 is DFQATT and CDR2 is SNEGSKA (reference sequence). This CDR3 has 16 amino acids. CDR3: CSARDQGQPNNSPLHF. CDR3 bases read: TGCAGTGCTAGAGATCAGGGACAGCCCAATAATTCACCC.

Note on this clone: The sequence runs out 3 residues before the end of the CDR3; the remainder is reconstructed from the germline J gene. V and J are TRBV7-2 and TRBJ2-2, with D possibly being TRBD1 (6 bases). V lost 3 bases and J lost 3, with 11 bases in between. The CDR3 runs to 15 residues. In germline, CDR1 is SGHTA, CDR2 FQGNSA. CDR3 sequence reads: CASSFGQTYTGELFF. CDR3 DNA, as far as it was read: TGTGCCAGCAGCTTCGGACAGACATACACCGGGGAG.

Note on this clone: The CDR3 goes on 3 residues after the read ends, and that part is filled in from the germline J gene. V is TRBV6-1 and J is TRBJ1-2; 7 bases align to TRBD1. The CDR3 runs 18 residues. J gave up 1 base and V 1 base, and 12 bases lay outside the gene matches. The germline gives CDR1 MNHNS, CDR2 SASEGT. CDR3 DNA, as far as it was read: TGTGCCAGCAGTGAAGAGAGGGGGACAGTTCGAGGTAACTATGGC. The encoded protein is CASSEERGTVRGNYG. The whole CDR3 is CASSEERGTVRGNYGYTF.

Worth noting for this clone: The read ends 3 residues shy of where the CDR3 ends; the end is completed using the germline J gene. The chain couples TRBV19 to TRBJ2-5, with a possible D match to TRBD2 (6 bases). The CDR3 consists of 15 residues. Germline values: CDR1 LNHDA, CDR2 SQIVND (reference sequence). The CDR3 reads CASSIRRGSTDTQYF. CDR3 DNA, as far as it was read: TGTGCCAGTAGTATCAGGCGGGGCAGCACAGATACC.

Concerning this clone: The CDR3 end is not reached by the read, which stops 3 residues before it; the germline J gene fills it in. The chain uses TRBV5-1 and TRBJ2-5, with TRBD2 matching over 10 bases. This CDR3 spans 17 amino acids. Trimming at V came to 0 bases and at J to 5 bases, leaving 10 bases not matched to a gene. Germline V lookup: CDR1 SGHRS, CDR2 YFSETQ. The DNA read from the CDR3 is TGCGCCAGCAGCTTGGCCCCCTTAGCGGGAGGAATGGAGACC. Amino acid sequence: CASSLAPLAGGMET. The CDR3 reads in full as CASSLAPLAGGMETQYF. The full variable domain, in which reference TRBV5-1 and TRBJ2-5 provide the parts outside the CDR3, is KAGVTQTPRYLIKTRGQQVTLSCSPISGHRSVSWYQQTPGQGLQFLFEYFSETQRNKGNFPGRFSGRQFSNSRSEMNVSTLELGDSALYLCASSLAPLAGGMETQYFGPGTRLLVL.

A note on this clone: The junction shows a germline mismatch at one end, possibly a read error. The missing CDR3 end, 3 residues past where the read stops, is filled in from the germline J gene. V is TRBV20-1 and J is TRBJ1-3; D is possibly TRBD1 (6 bases). CDR3 length equals 18 residues. In germline, CDR1 is DFQATT, CDR2 SNEGSKA (reference sequence). The chain's CDR3 is CSARSQQGRGRVRNTIYF. CDR3 bases read: TGCAGTGCTAGAAGTCAACAGGGAAGGGGAAGGGTTCGAAACACA.

With regard to this clone: Coverage ceases 3 residues before the CDR3 finishes, and the germline J gene fills in the end. The gene calls are TRBV7-2 and TRBJ1-5, with D tentatively TRBD1 (6 bases). The CDR3 loop spans 14 amino acids. Trimming stripped 4 bases from V and 3 bases from J, with 10 bases between. From germline, CDR1 is SGHTA and CDR2 FQGNSA. The sequenced CDR3 bases are TGTGCCAGCAGCTACAGGGTTGACAATCAGCCC. This sequence encodes CASSYRVDNQP. The whole CDR3 sequence is CASSYRVDNQPQHF.

A remark on this clone: Read coverage stops 3 residues before the CDR3 terminus; the germline J gene supplies the remainder. This sequence joins TRBV7-8 and TRBJ2-3; TRBD2 aligns across 8 bases. The ends lost 7 bases at V and 5 bases at J; junction bases unmatched: 8. Germline-derived CDR1 and CDR2 are SGHVS and FQNEAQ. The CDR3 is 14 amino acids. CDR3 DNA (partial): TGTGCCAGCACCAACCGGGGGGGGATAGATACG. It specifies CASTNRGGIDT. The CDR3 in its entirety is CASTNRGGIDTQYF.

In the case of this clone: The read ends 3 residues early relative to the CDR3; the germline J gene fills the gap. The gene calls are TRBV28 and TRBJ2-5; D possibly corresponds to TRBD1 (5 bases). The germline V gene has CDR1 MDHEN and CDR2 SYDVKM. The CDR3 has 14 amino acids. Between the trimmed V and J ends, which lost 3 bases and 4 bases, there was a span of 12 bases. The CDR3 bases that were read are TGTGCCAGCAGTTTTCCCAGGGTTGGAGAGACC. Translation: CASSFPRVGET. The complete CDR3 protein is CASSFPRVGETQYF.

Concerning this clone itself: With the read ending 3 residues before the CDR3 end, the germline J gene is used to fill in that end. The chain carries TRBV11-1 and TRBJ2-7; D is unresolved. The CDR3 consists of 12 residues. CDR1 and CDR2 (germline): SGHAT, FQDESV (reference sequence). Deletions cut 4 bases from V and 4 bases from J, with 8 bases between. The CDR3 bases that were read are TGTGCCAGCAGCTATATACAATACGAG. Translating it yields CASSYIQYE. Given in full, the CDR3 is CASSYIQYEQYF.

On this clone itself: The read ends 3 residues before the CDR3 terminus; that terminus is restored from the germline J gene. J is TRBJ1-2 and V is TRBV7-9, with D unresolved. Per the germline V gene, CDR1 is SEHNR and CDR2 is FQNEAQ (reference sequence). Trimming shortened V by 2 bases and J by 6 bases, and 10 bases separated the two germline ends. The CDR3 is 13 amino acids. The CDR3 sequence is CASSLFVRDGYTF. The DNA read from the CDR3 is TGTGCCAGCAGCTTATTTGTGAGGGATGGC.

About this clone: The CDR3 extends 3 residues past the end of the read, so its final part is completed from the germline J gene. The gene calls are TRBV5-6 and TRBJ2-2; D unclear. Trimming stripped 2 bases from V and 5 bases from J, with 7 bases between. In germline, CDR1 is SGHDT, CDR2 YYEEEE. CDR3 length: 13 amino acids. The covered CDR3 bases are TGTGCCAGCAGCTTAGCAATTACCGGGGAG. Encoded protein: CASSLAITGE. The full CDR3 is CASSLAITGELFF.

As for this clone: The CDR3 end falls 3 residues outside the read, so it is completed with the germline J gene. This rearrangement joins TRBV5-1 to TRBJ1-1; TRBD1 aligns across 11 bases. Germline CDR1 is SGHRS and CDR2 is YFSETQ. The V gene end was trimmed by 0 bases and the J gene end by 5 bases; junction bases not matched to a gene: 6. The CDR3 is 16 amino acids. The CDR3 is CASSLGDRGFWTEAFF. The CDR3 DNA, read in part, is TGCGCCAGCAGCTTGGGGGACAGGGGGTTTTGGACTGAA.

The sequenced CDR3 bases are TGTGCCAGCAGCTTAGAAGCGGGGGCCACAGATACG. This translates into CASSLEAGATDT. The whole CDR3 reads CASSLEAGATDTQYF. J is TRBJ2-3 and V is TRBV7-9; 8 bases agree with TRBD2. The DNA ends 3 residues before the CDR3 does, and the rest of the CDR3 is filled in from the germline J gene. The CDR3 loop spans 15 amino acids. The V segment lost 1 base and the J segment 2 bases; nucleotides outside the gene matches: 2. Germline-derived CDR1 and CDR2 are SEHNR and FQNEAQ (reference sequence).

CDR3 bases read: TGTGCCAGCAGTCTCCCTCCAGCGAGCTCTGGAAACACC. Protein sequence: CASSLPPASSGNT. The entire CDR3 reads CASSLPPASSGNTIYF. The chain uses TRBV6-2 or TRBV6-3 and TRBJ1-3; no reliable D call. Sequencing ends 3 residues short of the CDR3 end; the germline J gene provides the rest. The ends were cut back, 5 bases at V and 0 bases at J, with 14 bases in the middle. The CDR3 sequence is 16 residues long. CDR1 is MNHEY and CDR2 is SVGEGT in the germline V gene.